One sample yielded the 24 T cell receptor beta chains listed below, sequenced in a study of T cells in localized non-small cell lung cancer (TCRdb year 2020). The method was the immunoSEQ multiplex PCR assay. TCRdb took over this immuneACCESS table, retaining in-frame rearrangements with V and J assigned. Such tables are incomplete; in checked studies, under half of the missing clones stem from an unresolved V gene, and the remainder is unexplained. In all, the sample holds over a thousand clones, and around a third of those were seen once. About 15% of the sample lies in the top ten. This specimen was normal lung tissue next to the tumor, taken before any cancer treatment. The receptors derive from a woman aged 35 to 69 with stage I lung adenocarcinoma.

This chain links TRBV30 with TRBJ1-5; D possibly corresponds to TRBD1 (5 bases). The germline V gene has CDR1 GTSNPN and CDR2 SVGIG (reference sequence). The CDR3 loop spans 14 amino acids. The V end was cut by 3 bases, the J end by 6 bases, with 15 bases between. The CDR3 spells CAWRAQGPSQPQHF. The CDR3 coding sequence is TGTGCCTGGAGGGCCCAGGGCCCCAGTCAGCCCCAGCATTTT.

There are a few counts of this clone. The V call is TRBV10-2, the J call TRBJ1-4, with no clear D. CDR3 length: 15 residues. The germline V gene encodes CDR1 WSHSY and CDR2 SAAADI. Trimming left V 0 bases short and J 3 bases short, with 8 bases between. CDR3 loop: CASSESTQANEKLFF. As DNA, the CDR3 is TGCGCCAGCAGTGAGTCGACGCAGGCTAATGAAAAACTGTTTTTT.

J is TRBJ1-1 and V is TRBV28; D is possibly TRBD1 (6 bases). This CDR3 comprises 15 residues. Germline assignment: CDR1 MDHEN and CDR2 SYDVKM. The V end was cut by 6 bases, the J end by 3 bases, with 17 bases between. The CDR3, as DNA: TGTGCCAGCAGGGGGATTGGGGGCGGTCACACTGAAGCTTTCTTT. Amino acid sequence: CASRGIGGGHTEAFF.

This sequence joins TRBV9 and TRBJ2-3; no definite D call. CDR1 and CDR2 (germline): SGDLS, YYNGEE. This CDR3 contains 16 residues. Trimming removed 0 bases at V and 0 bases at J, with 11 bases between. The CDR3 spells CASSVEERQSTDTQYF. In nucleotides, the CDR3 is TGTGCCAGCAGCGTAGAGGAGCGACAAAGCACAGATACGCAGTATTTT.

The rearrangement joins TRBV19 to TRBJ1-2; 10 nucleotides align to TRBD1. Germline values: CDR1 LNHDA, CDR2 SQIVND (reference sequence). With 7 bases clipped from V and 6 bases from J, the junction kept 5 bases outside the gene matches. There are 13 residues in the CDR3. CDR3 in amino acids: CASKDRGRDGYTF. CDR3 in DNA: TGTGCCAGTAAAGACAGGGGGCGCGATGGCTACACCTTC.

By share, this clone counts as medium-sized (0.01 to 0.1%). This chain uses TRBV6-1 with TRBJ2-7; the D is unclear. This CDR3 contains 14 residues. CDR1 is MNHNS and CDR2 is SASEGT in the germline V gene. The germline V and J ends were trimmed by 1 base and 6 bases, with 13 bases remaining between them. The CDR3 region is CASSEGRQSGEQYF. The CDR3 nucleotides are TGTGCCAGCAGTGAAGGCCGGCAGTCGGGCGAGCAGTACTTC.

This rearrangement joins TRBV29-1 to TRBJ1-2, with D uncertain. V lost 4 bases, J lost 7 bases, and 13 bases lay in between. There are 12 residues in the CDR3. Germline loops: CDR1 SQVTM, CDR2 ANQGSEA. For the CDR3, the DNA is TGCAGCGTTGGCCACCCCGAGGCTGGCTACACCTTC. Protein: CSVGHPEAGYTF.

This clone is termed medium-sized. This chain connects TRBV7-6 to TRBJ2-5; 7 bases are a match to TRBD1. Losses at the gene ends were 3 bases for V and 1 base for J; bases not matched to a gene: 2. CDR3 length: 14 residues. Germline V gene lookup returns CDR1 SGHVS and CDR2 FNYEAQ. In DNA form, the CDR3 reads TGTGCCAGCAGCTTTGAGGGGGCCCAAGAGACCCAGTACTTC. Residues: CASSFEGAQETQYF.

Only a few counts were recorded for this clone. The chain combines TRBV19 with TRBJ2-6; 7 nucleotides match TRBD1. Germline V gene lookup returns CDR1 LNHDA and CDR2 SQIVND (reference sequence). The V and J ends lost 2 bases and 4 bases, in that order; junction bases with no gene match: 8. The CDR3 runs to 17 residues. The CDR3 sequence: CASSIQGGANGANVLTF. The CDR3, as DNA: TGTGCCAGTAGTATACAAGGGGGCGCGAACGGGGCCAACGTCCTGACTTTC.

The rearrangement uses TRBV18 and TRBJ1-4, with 8 bases lining up with TRBD1. CDR3 length: 15 amino acids. The germline CDR1 and CDR2 sequences are KGHSH and LQKENI. V lost 4 bases and J lost 6; bases outside the gene matches: 7. CDR3 sequence: CASSRDRGIDEKLFF. Written as DNA, the CDR3 is TGTGCCAGCTCACGAGACAGGGGCATTGATGAAAAACTGTTTTTT.

The chain employs TRBV9 and TRBJ1-1, with D possibly being TRBD1 (6 bases). Trimming stripped 3 bases from V and 4 bases from J, with 7 bases between. Germline loops: CDR1 SGDLS, CDR2 YYNGEE. The CDR3 runs to 12 residues. As DNA, the CDR3 is TGTGCCAGCAGCGGGGGGGCCACTGAAGCTTTCTTT. It yields the protein CASSGGATEAFF. Complete variable domain (other parts from reference TRBV9 and TRBJ1-1): DSGVTQTPKHLITATGQRVTLRCSPRSGDLSVYWYQQSLDQGLQFLIQYYNGEERAKGNILERFSAQQFPDLHSELNLSSLELGDSALYFCASSGGATEAFFGQGTRLTVV.

The chain carries TRBV11-3 and TRBJ2-3; weak D call: TRBD2 (6 bases). The V and J ends lost 4 bases and 0 bases respectively, with 14 bases between them. Germline V gene data show CDR1 as SGHNT and CDR2 as YENEEA. This CDR3 has 16 amino acids. Here the CDR3 reads CASSSGGASSTDTQYF. As DNA, the CDR3 is TGTGCCAGCAGCTCAGGAGGGGCCTCTAGCACAGATACGCAGTATTTT.

The V call is TRBV6-8, the J call TRBJ1-6; tentatively, D is TRBD1 (5 bases). Germline V gives CDR1 MNHGY, CDR2 SAAAGT. The ends were cut back, 0 bases at V and 7 bases at J, with 7 bases in the middle. CDR3 length: 14 residues. CDR3 sequence: CASSYSAGNSPLHF. The CDR3 DNA is TGTGCCAGCAGTTACTCCGCAGGGAATTCACCCCTCCACTTT.

This clone was counted only a few times. The chain has TRBV11-3 and TRBJ1-5; 7 bases are a match to TRBD1. This CDR3 is 15 amino acids long. With 4 bases clipped from V and 5 bases from J, the junction kept 8 bases outside the gene matches. CDR1 SGHNT and CDR2 YENEEA come from the germline V gene. CDR3 residues: CASSSTGYLDQPQHF. For the CDR3, the DNA is TGTGCCAGCAGCTCGACAGGGTATTTGGATCAGCCCCAGCATTTT.

This chain joins TRBV29-1 and TRBJ2-7, with TRBD2 identical over 7 bases. This CDR3 has 14 amino acids. CDR1 and CDR2 (germline): SQVTM, ANQGSEA. The V gene end was trimmed by 2 bases and the J gene end by 3 bases; junction bases not matched to a gene: 7. The DNA for the CDR3 is TGCAGCGTTGAATCCAGCGGGGAGAACTACGAGCAGTACTTC. This encodes CSVESSGENYEQYF.

The chain links TRBV15 to TRBJ1-4, with 8 positions matching TRBD1. V lost 3 bases, J lost 7 bases, and 13 bases stayed unmatched. CDR1 is LNHNV, CDR2 YYDKDF, per germline (reference sequence). The CDR3 runs 17 residues. Here the CDR3 DNA reads TGTGCCACCAGCAGGCGACCAGGACAGGGCCGAGTTGAAAAACTGTTTTTT. It is translated as CATSRRPGQGRVEKLFF.

The table lists this clone with a few counts. The rearrangement links TRBV6-8 to TRBJ2-7, with TRBD2 matching over 10 bases. This CDR3 spans 19 amino acids. After removal of 1 base from V and 0 bases from J, the junction contained 12 bases not matched to a gene. From germline, CDR1 is MNHGY and CDR2 SAAAGT. DNA of the CDR3: TGTGCCAGCAGTTACTGGGGCGCGAGCGGGAGGGGTAGCTCCTACGAGCAGTACTTC. It yields the protein CASSYWGASGRGSSYEQYF.

This clone has more than one count but fewer than ten. V usage is TRBV6-8 and J usage is TRBJ2-6; no firm D call. The V gene's germline CDR1 is MNHGY and CDR2 SAAAGT. The V end lost 8 bases, the J end lost 0 bases, and 14 bases lay between the germline ends. The CDR3 spans 16 residues. In nucleotides, the CDR3 is TGTGCCAGCGCGAGGCTGGTTCCCTCTGGGGCCAACGTCCTGACTTTC. Its protein product is CASARLVPSGANVLTF.

The sample holds one count of this clone. The chain carries TRBV19 and TRBJ2-1; no reliable D call. The CDR3 is made up of 15 amino acids. Trimming removed 10 bases at V and 0 bases at J, with 16 bases between. Germline V CDR1 and CDR2: LNHDA, SQIVND (reference sequence). The CDR3 nucleotides read TGTGCCACTACCTTAGGATTTAGCTCCTACAATGAGCAGTTCTTC. It codes for CATTLGFSSYNEQFF.

The chain joins TRBV19 to TRBJ1-1, with D possibly TRBD1 on 5 matching bases. Germline lookup yields CDR1 LNHDA and CDR2 SQIVND (reference sequence). The CDR3 spans 14 residues. V lost 5 bases, J lost 1 base, and 11 bases lay in between. CDR3 residues: CASSPSQGNTEAFF. The CDR3 DNA sequence: TGTGCCAGTAGTCCCTCCCAGGGGAACACTGAAGCTTTCTTT.

The genes are TRBV9 and TRBJ2-2; 11 bases align to TRBD2. The CDR3 covers 16 residues. CDR1 SGDLS and CDR2 YYNGEE come from the germline V gene. Trimming took 4 bases from V and 1 from J; bases not matched to a gene: 3. Written as DNA, the CDR3 is TGTGCCAGCAGCCCCGGGACTAGCGGGAACACCGGGGAGCTGTTTTTT. This translates into CASSPGTSGNTGELFF.

Only one count was recorded for this clone. The chain uses TRBV30 and TRBJ2-7; D unresolved. The CDR3 loop spans 13 amino acids. From germline, CDR1 is GTSNPN and CDR2 SVGIG (reference sequence). Trimming cost V 2 bases and J 2 bases, with 10 bases left between them. The chain's CDR3 is CAWSTGRTYEQYF. The DNA for the CDR3 is TGTGCCTGGAGTACGGGCAGAACCTACGAGCAGTACTTC.

The chain combines TRBV18 with TRBJ1-1; D not resolved. V lost 2 bases and J 3 bases, leaving 7 bases between the germline ends. CDR3 length: 13 residues. Germline V lookup: CDR1 KGHSH, CDR2 LQKENI. The CDR3 DNA sequence: TGTGCCAGCTCACCAGGTGCGGACACTGAAGCTTTCTTT. This gives the protein CASSPGADTEAFF.

This chain connects TRBV12-5 to TRBJ2-1; a possible D gene is TRBD1 (5 bases). The V end lost 5 bases, the J end lost 1 base, and 15 bases lay between the germline ends. The length of the CDR3 is 16 residues. The germline gives CDR1 LGHNT, CDR2 FRNRAP. The CDR3 DNA is TGTGCTAGTGGTGGTCAGGGCCACGGGTCCTACAATGAGCAGTTCTTC. This translates into CASGGQGHGSYNEQFF.